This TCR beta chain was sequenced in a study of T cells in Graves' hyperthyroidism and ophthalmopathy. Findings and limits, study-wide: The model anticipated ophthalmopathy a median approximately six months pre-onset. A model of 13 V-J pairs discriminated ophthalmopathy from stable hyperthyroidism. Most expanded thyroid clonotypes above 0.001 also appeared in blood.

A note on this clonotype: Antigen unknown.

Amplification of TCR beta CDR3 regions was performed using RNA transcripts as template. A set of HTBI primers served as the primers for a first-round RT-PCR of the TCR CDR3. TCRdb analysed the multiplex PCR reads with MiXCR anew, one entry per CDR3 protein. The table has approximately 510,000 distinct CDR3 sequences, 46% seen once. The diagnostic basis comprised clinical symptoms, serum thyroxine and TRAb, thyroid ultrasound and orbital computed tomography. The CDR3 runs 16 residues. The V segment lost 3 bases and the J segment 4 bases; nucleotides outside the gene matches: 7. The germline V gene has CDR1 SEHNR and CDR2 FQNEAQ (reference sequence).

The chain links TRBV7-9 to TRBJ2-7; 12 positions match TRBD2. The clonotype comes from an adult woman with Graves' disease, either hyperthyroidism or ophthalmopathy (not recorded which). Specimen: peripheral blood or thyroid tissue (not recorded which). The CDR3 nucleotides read TGTGCCAGCAGCTTCGGGGGACTAGCGGGCGCTTACGAGCAGTACTTC. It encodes CASSFGGLAGAYEQYF.